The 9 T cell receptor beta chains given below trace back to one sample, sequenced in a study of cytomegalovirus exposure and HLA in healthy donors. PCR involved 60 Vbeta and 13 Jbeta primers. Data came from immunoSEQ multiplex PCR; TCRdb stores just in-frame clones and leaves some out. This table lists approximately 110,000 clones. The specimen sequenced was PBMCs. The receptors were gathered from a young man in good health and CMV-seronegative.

The CDR3 loop reads CASSFRGASYEQYF. The CDR3 DNA reads as TGTGCCAGCAGCTTCAGGGGAGCCTCCTACGAGCAGTACTTC. The rearrangement uses TRBV7-2 and TRBJ2-7; D is perhaps TRBD1 (6 bases). CDR1 is SGHTA and CDR2 is FQGNSA in the germline V gene. This CDR3 has 14 amino acids. V was clipped by 3 bases and J by 0 bases, with 9 bases between them.

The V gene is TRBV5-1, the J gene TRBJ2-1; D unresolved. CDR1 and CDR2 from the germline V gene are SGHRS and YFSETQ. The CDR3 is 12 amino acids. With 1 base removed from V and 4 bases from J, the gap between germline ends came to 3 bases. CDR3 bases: TGCGCCAGCAGCTTGATATACAATGAGCAGTTCTTC. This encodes CASSLIYNEQFF.

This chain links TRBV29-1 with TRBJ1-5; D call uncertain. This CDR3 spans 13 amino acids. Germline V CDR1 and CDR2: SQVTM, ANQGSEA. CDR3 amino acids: CTRKRGSNQPQHF. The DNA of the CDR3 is TGCACACGCAAGAGAGGTAGCAATCAGCCCCAGCATTTT.

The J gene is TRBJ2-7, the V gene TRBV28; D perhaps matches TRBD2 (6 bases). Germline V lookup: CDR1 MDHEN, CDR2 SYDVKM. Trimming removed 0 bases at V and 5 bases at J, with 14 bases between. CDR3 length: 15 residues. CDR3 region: CASSLWPGGVDEQYF. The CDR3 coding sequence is TGTGCCAGCAGTTTATGGCCAGGCGGGGTAGACGAGCAGTACTTC. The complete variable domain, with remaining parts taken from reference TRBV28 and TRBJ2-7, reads DVKVTQSSRYLVKRTGEKVFLECVQDMDHENMFWYRQDPGLGLRLIYFSYDVKMKEKGDIPEGYSVSREKKERFSLILESASTNQTSMYLCASSLWPGGVDEQYFGPGTRLTVT.

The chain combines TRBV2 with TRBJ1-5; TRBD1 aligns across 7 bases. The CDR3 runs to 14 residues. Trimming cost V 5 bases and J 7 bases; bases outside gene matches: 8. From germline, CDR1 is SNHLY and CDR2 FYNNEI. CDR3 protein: CASSITGELQPQHF. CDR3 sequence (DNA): TGTGCCAGCAGTATTACAGGGGAGTTACAGCCCCAGCATTTT.

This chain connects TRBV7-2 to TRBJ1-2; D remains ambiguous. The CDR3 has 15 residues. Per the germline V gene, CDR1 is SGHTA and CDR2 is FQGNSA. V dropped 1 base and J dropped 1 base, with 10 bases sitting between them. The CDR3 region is CASSLEIESNYGYTF. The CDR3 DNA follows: TGTGCCAGCAGCTTAGAGATCGAGAGTAACTATGGCTACACCTTC.

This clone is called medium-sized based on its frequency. The CDR3 DNA is TGTGCCAGCAGCTCCTCCTCCCAGACAGATACGCAGTATTTT. As protein: CASSSSSQTDTQYF. This chain connects TRBV7-9 to TRBJ2-3; unclear D gene. Germline CDR1 and CDR2: SEHNR and FQNEAQ (reference sequence). The CDR3 is made up of 14 amino acids. V was pared by 4 bases and J by 3 bases, with 11 bases between.

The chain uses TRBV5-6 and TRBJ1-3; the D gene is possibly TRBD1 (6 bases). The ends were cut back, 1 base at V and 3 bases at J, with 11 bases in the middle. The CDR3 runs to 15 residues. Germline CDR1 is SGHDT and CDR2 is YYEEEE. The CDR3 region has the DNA TGTGCCAGCAGCTTGACAGGGTATAATGGAAACACCATATATTTT. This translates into CASSLTGYNGNTIYF.

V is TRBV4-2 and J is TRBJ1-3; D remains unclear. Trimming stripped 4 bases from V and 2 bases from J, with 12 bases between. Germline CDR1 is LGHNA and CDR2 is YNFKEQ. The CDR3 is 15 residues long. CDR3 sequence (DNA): TGTGCCAGCAGCCCGCCGAGAGGCCCTGGAAACACCATATATTTT. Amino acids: CASSPPRGPGNTIYF.